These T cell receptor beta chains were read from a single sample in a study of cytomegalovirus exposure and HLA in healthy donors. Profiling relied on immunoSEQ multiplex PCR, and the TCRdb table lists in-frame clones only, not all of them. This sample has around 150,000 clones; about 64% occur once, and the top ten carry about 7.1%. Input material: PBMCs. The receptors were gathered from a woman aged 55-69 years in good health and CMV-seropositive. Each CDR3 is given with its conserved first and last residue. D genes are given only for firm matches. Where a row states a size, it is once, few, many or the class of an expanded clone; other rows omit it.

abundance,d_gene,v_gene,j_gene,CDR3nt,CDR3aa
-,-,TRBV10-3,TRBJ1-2,TGTGCCATTTTAAGGGCAGGGGAAGTGGATGGCTACACCTTC,CAILRAGEVDGYTF
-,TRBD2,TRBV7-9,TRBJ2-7,TGTGCCAGCAGCACGTTCAGAGGACTAGCGGGCGATCTTTACGAGCAGTACTTC,CASSTFRGLAGDLYEQYF
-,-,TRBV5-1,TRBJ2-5,TGCGCCAGCAGCTCCGGGGGAGGGGGGCTAGGAGAGACCCAGTACTTC,CASSSGGGGLGETQYF
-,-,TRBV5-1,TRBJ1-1,TGCGCCAGCAGCATGGCTTCGGGGGTTATGAACACTGAAGCTTTCTTT,CASSMASGVMNTEAFF
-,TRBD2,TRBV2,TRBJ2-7,TGTGCCAGCAATGTTCTAGCGGGACCGACTAGCGAGCAGTACTTC,CASNVLAGPTSEQYF
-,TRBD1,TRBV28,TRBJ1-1,TGTGCCAGCAGCGCGTTGGGACAGTTGAACACTGAAGCTTTCTTT,CASSALGQLNTEAFF
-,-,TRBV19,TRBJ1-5,TGTGCCAGTAGTATCCTTGGTCGACAGGCCAACAATCAGCCCCAGCATTTT,CASSILGRQANNQPQHF
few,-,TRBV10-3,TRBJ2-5,TGTGCCATCACCAGGGAACGATCCACGGAGACCCAGTACTTC,CAITRERSTETQYF
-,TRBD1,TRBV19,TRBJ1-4,TGTGCCAGTAAGGACAGGGGCTCGGGGAAGGAAAAACTGTTTTTT,CASKDRGSGKEKLFF
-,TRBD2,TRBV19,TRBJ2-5,TGTGCCAGTAGTTCTCTGCGGGGGGGGGAGACCCAGTACTTC,CASSSLRGGETQYF
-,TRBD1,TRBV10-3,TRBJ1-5,TGTGCCATCAGACCCGGGACAGGGGGCAATCAGCCCCAGCATTTT,CAIRPGTGGNQPQHF
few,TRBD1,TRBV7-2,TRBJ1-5,TGTGCCAGCAGCTTGACAGGGGGCAATCAGCCCCAGCATTTT,CASSLTGGNQPQHF
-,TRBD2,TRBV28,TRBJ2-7,TGTGCCAGCAGTACCGGGGGGGCGCACGAGCAGTACTTC,CASSTGGAHEQYF
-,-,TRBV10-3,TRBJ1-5,TGTGCCATCAGCCCGGAGGGCTCAAATCAGCCCCAGCATTTT,CAISPEGSNQPQHF
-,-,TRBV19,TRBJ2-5,TGTGCCAGTAGTATTGGGGGGATCCAAGAGACCCAGTACTTC,CASSIGGIQETQYF
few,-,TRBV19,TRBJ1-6,TGTGCCAGTAGAAGCGGAGAGATCAAGTCACCCCTCCACTTT,CASRSGEIKSPLHF
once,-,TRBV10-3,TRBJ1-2,TGTGCCATCAGAGCGGGAGGAGACAACTATGGCTACACCTTC,CAIRAGGDNYGYTF
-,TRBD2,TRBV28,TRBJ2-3,TGTGCCAGCAGTGTGGTAGCGGGAGGGCCCCCAGATACGCAGTATTTT,CASSVVAGGPPDTQYF
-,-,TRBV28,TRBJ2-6,TGTGCCAGCAGTTTCGCAGGGGAAGTGGGTGGGGCCAACGTCCTGACTTTC,CASSFAGEVGGANVLTF
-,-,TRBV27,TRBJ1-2,TGTGCCAGCAGTTTTCTCGGGGGGGGATATGGCTACACCTTC,CASSFLGGGYGYTF
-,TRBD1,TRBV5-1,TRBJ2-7,TGCGCCAGCAGCTGGGCAGGGGGCGAAGGCGAGCAGTACTTC,CASSWAGGEGEQYF
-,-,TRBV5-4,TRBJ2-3,TGTGCCAGCAGACTTACAGGGACGGCTAGCACAGATACGCAGTATTTT,CASRLTGTASTDTQYF
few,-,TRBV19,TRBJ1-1,TGTGCCAGTAGCCCAGGGTCGGGGGGAGACACTGAAGCTTTCTTT,CASSPGSGGDTEAFF
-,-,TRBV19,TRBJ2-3,TGTGCCAGTAGTATAGCTCTGAGCACAGATACGCAGTATTTT,CASSIALSTDTQYF
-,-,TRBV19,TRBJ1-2,TGTGCCAGTAGAAGAGCTAACTATGGCTACACCTTC,CASRRANYGYTF
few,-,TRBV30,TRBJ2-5,TGTGCCTGGGACACCGGGGACCAAGAGACCCAGTACTTC,CAWDTGDQETQYF
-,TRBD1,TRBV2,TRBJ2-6,TGTGCCAGCAGTGGGGACAGGGACTCTGGGGCCAACGTCCTGACTTTC,CASSGDRDSGANVLTF
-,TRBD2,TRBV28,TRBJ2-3,TGTGCCAGCAGTCGCGGAAAGACTAGCGGGAGTGGAGATACGCAGTATTTT,CASSRGKTSGSGDTQYF
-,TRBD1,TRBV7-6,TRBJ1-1,TGTGCCAGCAGCGAGTTTCCCGGACAGGGGGCACGTACTGAAGCTTTCTTT,CASSEFPGQGARTEAFF
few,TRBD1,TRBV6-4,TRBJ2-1,TGTGCCAGCAGTCCCGGGGACAGCGAAGGGGATGAGCAGTTCTTC,CASSPGDSEGDEQFF
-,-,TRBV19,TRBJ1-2,TGTGCCAGTAGTGACGGGTTCTCGGGCTACACCTTC,CASSDGFSGYTF
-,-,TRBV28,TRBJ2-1,TGTGCCAGCAGAACTAACGGGAAAAATGAGCAGTTCTTC,CASRTNGKNEQFF
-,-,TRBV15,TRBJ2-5,TGTGCCACCAGCAGGGAAGGGGGAAGAGAGACCCAGTACTTC,CATSREGGRETQYF
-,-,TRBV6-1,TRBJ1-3,TGTGCCAGCAGTGAAGCGCCGGGTGCAGGAAACACCATATATTTT,CASSEAPGAGNTIYF
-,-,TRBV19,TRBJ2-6,TGTGCCAGTAGCGGGCAGGGGTCGGGGGCCAACGTCCTGACTTTC,CASSGQGSGANVLTF
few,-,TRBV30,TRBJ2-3,TGTGCCTGGAACCTGGGCCGCACAGATACGCAGTATTTT,CAWNLGRTDTQYF
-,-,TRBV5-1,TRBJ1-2,TGCGCCAGCAGCTCGGAGGGGTACTATGGCTACACCTTC,CASSSEGYYGYTF
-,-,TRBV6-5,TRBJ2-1,TGTGCCAGCAGCCATGACAGCTCCTCCTACAATGAGCAGTTCTTC,CASSHDSSSYNEQFF
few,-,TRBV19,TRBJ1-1,TGTGCCAGTAGTATAGGGAGGGGAACAGGGAACACTGAAGCTTTCTTT,CASSIGRGTGNTEAFF
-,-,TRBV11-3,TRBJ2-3,TGTGCCAGCAGCTTGGGAGCAAGGCAAACAGATACGCAGTATTTT,CASSLGARQTDTQYF
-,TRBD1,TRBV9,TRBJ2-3,TGTGCCAGCAGCACGGGGACAGGGGGGACAGATACGCAGTATTTT,CASSTGTGGTDTQYF
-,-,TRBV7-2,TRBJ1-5,TGTGCCAGCAGCTTAGGGCAGGGTATGGCTCAGCCCCAGCATTTT,CASSLGQGMAQPQHF
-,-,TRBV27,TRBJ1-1,TGTGCCAGCAGTGCCGACGGGACTGAAGCTTTCTTT,CASSADGTEAFF
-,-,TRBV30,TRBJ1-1,TGTGCCTGGAGTACCTCGGGAAGCGAAGCTTTCTTT,CAWSTSGSEAFF
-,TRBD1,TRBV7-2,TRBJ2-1,TGTGCCAGCTTGGACGGGACAGTGGGTTTCGATGAGCAGTTCTTC,CASLDGTVGFDEQFF
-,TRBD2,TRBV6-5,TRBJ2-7,TGTGCCAGCAGGCCCCGACTAGCGGGAGGGTGGGAGCAGTACTTC,CASRPRLAGGWEQYF
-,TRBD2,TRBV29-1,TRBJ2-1,TGCAGCGTCATGACTAGCGGGAGCCATAATGAGCAGTTCTTC,CSVMTSGSHNEQFF
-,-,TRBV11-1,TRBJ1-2,TGTGCCAGCAGCTTAGACCCGGGGTTGAGATATGGCTACACCTTC,CASSLDPGLRYGYTF
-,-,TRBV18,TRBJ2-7,TGTGCCAGCTCACCCCTTCGGAGTGGAGGGTCGGAGACCTACGAGCAGTACTTC,CASSPLRSGGSETYEQYF
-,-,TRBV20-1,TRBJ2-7,TGCAGTGCTGTACAGGGATACGAGCAGTACTTC,CSAVQGYEQYF
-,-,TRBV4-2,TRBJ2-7,TGTGCCAGCAGCCAAGCTTCCGCGGAGGGGCTATCCTACGAGCAGTACTTC,CASSQASAEGLSYEQYF
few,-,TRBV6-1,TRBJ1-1,TGTGCCAGCAGTGAAATGGGGAAGGGGGCTGAAGCTTTCTTT,CASSEMGKGAEAFF
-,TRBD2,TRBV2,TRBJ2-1,TGTGCCAGCAGAGACGACAGGGGACTAGCGGGAGTGGGAAACTACAATGAGCAGTTCTTC,CASRDDRGLAGVGNYNEQFF
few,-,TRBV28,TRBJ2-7,TGTGCCAGTAGATCCCAGGGGCGAAGCTCCTACGAGCAGTACTTC,CASRSQGRSSYEQYF
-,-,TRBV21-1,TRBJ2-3,TGTGCCAGGCTACGCTCCCTAGCGGCACAATTTGATACGCAGTATTTT,CARLRSLAAQFDTQYF